A single sample gave rise to the 7 T cell receptor beta chains below, sequenced in a study of beta chain features in type 1 diabetes (dated 2018 in TCRdb). Libraries came from the immunoSEQ multiplex PCR assay. The High Capacity cDNA Reverse Transcription Kit was used to reverse transcribe all of the isolated RNA, meaning that expressed TCRB transcripts were what got sequenced. TCRdb limited this immuneACCESS table to in-frame rearrangements with V and J called. A share of clones is missing; checked studies link under half to unresolved V genes, and the rest is unexplained. A total of 130,000 or so clones appear in this sample, roughly 10% of them only once. In total, the top ten clones hold about 0.6% of the sample. Material: central memory CD4+ T cells from blood. The receptors stem from a woman aged 40 to 55 in good health.

This clone was detected a few times. The chain combines TRBV6-5 with TRBJ2-5; TRBD1 aligns across 8 bases. The CDR3 consists of 13 residues. Trimming removed 8 bases from V and 5 bases from J; junction bases left unmatched: 7. The V gene's germline CDR1 is MNHEY and CDR2 SVGAGI. The CDR3 coding sequence is TGTGCCAGCGGTCTGACAGGGGCGGAGACCCAGTACTTC. The encoded protein is CASGLTGAETQYF.

This clone was found many times. This chain uses TRBV29-1 with TRBJ2-3, with D possibly TRBD1 on 6 matching bases. CDR1 is SQVTM, CDR2 ANQGSEA, per germline. The length of the CDR3 is 10 residues. V shed 5 bases and J shed 14 bases, with 14 bases lying between them. This chain's CDR3 is CSVSRRDTYF. The CDR3 DNA reads TGCAGCGTTTCCCGCAGGGACACGTATTTT.

This clone was recorded at least ten times. The chain employs TRBV28 and TRBJ2-7; TRBD1 might be the D (6 bases). V shed 2 bases and J shed 2 bases, with 10 bases lying between them. Germline-derived CDR1 and CDR2 are MDHEN and SYDVKM. The CDR3 is 14 residues long. The CDR3 nucleotides read TGTGCCAGCAGTTTAACAGGGACCGCCTACGAGCAGTACTTC. Protein: CASSLTGTAYEQYF.

This clone has ten or more counts. The gene calls are TRBV7-2 and TRBJ2-5; D is unresolved. CDR3 length: 14 amino acids. Trimming took off 3 bases at V and 2 bases at J, with 10 bases between the two ends. Per the germline V gene, CDR1 is SGHTA and CDR2 is FQGNSA. CDR3 residues: CASSFSHPQETQYF. The DNA of the CDR3 is TGTGCCAGCAGCTTTAGCCATCCGCAAGAGACCCAGTACTTC. Based on the CDR3 plus reference TRBV7-2 and TRBJ2-5, the full variable domain is GAGVSQSPSNKVTEKGKDVELRCDPISGHTALYWYRQSLGQGLEFLIYFQGNSAPDKSGLPSDRFSAERTGGSVSTLTIQRTQQEDSAVYLCASSFSHPQETQYFGPGTRLLVL.

This clone has ten or more counts. The chain recombines TRBV7-9 with TRBJ1-5; the D is unclear. The germline CDR1 and CDR2 sequences are SEHNR and FQNEAQ (reference sequence). The CDR3 spans 15 residues. The V gene lost 5 bases and the J gene lost 2 bases, with 13 bases spanning the gap. The CDR3 bases are TGTGCCAGCAGCCACGGACTCCAGGGCAATCAGCCCCAGCATTTT. This gives the protein CASSHGLQGNQPQHF.

The chain recombines TRBV6-5 with TRBJ1-6; the D is unclear. Germline V gene data show CDR1 as MNHEY and CDR2 as SVGAGI. The V end was cut by 2 bases, the J end by 5 bases, with 13 bases between. This CDR3 has 16 residues. This chain's CDR3 is CASSYEYRTHNSPLHF. The CDR3 region has the DNA TGTGCCAGCAGTTACGAATACAGAACCCATAATTCACCCCTCCACTTT.

This clone was counted only a few times. The chain combines TRBV10-3 with TRBJ2-6, with no clear D. CDR3 size: 12 residues. Germline V gives CDR1 ENHRY, CDR2 SYGVKD. V lost 8 bases and J lost 0, with 2 bases in between. CDR3 in DNA: TGTGCCATCTACTCTGGGGCCAACGTCCTGACTTTC. Its translation: CAIYSGANVLTF.